A selection of T cell receptor beta chains follows, all from one sample in a study of tumor-infiltrating lymphocytes in primary liver carcinoma. TCRdb fed the multiplex PCR reads into MiXCR, producing one record per CDR3 protein. Of some 320,000 distinct CDR3 sequences in the sample, 65% were seen once. The specimen sequenced was peripheral blood. These receptors were taken from a man in his forties or fifties with primary liver carcinoma and hepatitis B virus infection. The CDR3 runs from the conserved cysteine through the conserved F or W. D genes are given only for firm matches. The size field is filled for only some rows; it gives once, few, many or a size class.

D gene	V gene	J gene	clone size	CDR3 protein	CDR3 DNA
TRBD2	TRBV7-9	TRBJ2-2	few	CASSHGKGLAGDTGELFF	TGTGCCAGCAGCCATGGAAAGGGACTAGCGGGAGACACCGGGGAGCTGTTTTTT
TRBD1	TRBV11-2	TRBJ2-7	few	CASSSDRGERYF	TGTGCCAGCAGCTCAGACAGGGGTGAGCGGTACTTC
NA	TRBV10-3	TRBJ2-7	NA	CDISGVSEQYF	TGTGACATCAGTGGGGTGAGCGAGCAGTACTTC
NA	TRBV6-5	TRBJ2-1	NA	CASSYSWGGPKNEQFF	TGTGCCAGTAGTTACTCATGGGGTGGGCCCAAAAATGAGCAGTTCTTC
NA	TRBV6-2/TRBV6-3	TRBJ2-7	many	CASSYRSSYEQYF	TGTGCCAGCAGTTACCGGAGCTCCTACGAGCAGTACTTC
NA	TRBV6-2/TRBV6-3	TRBJ2-7	NA	CASSYWGTGEQYF	TGTGCCAGCAGCTATTGGGGGACGGGAGAGCAGTACTTC
NA	TRBV6-1	TRBJ1-1	few	CASEGLGRSTEAFF	TGTGCCTCCGAAGGGTTAGGGCGGAGCACTGAAGCTTTCTTT
NA	TRBV7-8	TRBJ1-2	NA	CVSSLIRDPTF	TGTGTCAGCAGCTTGATCAGGGACCCCACCTTC
NA	TRBV12-3/TRBV12-4	TRBJ2-5	NA	CASSQDSTCQETQYF	TGTGCCAGCAGTCAGGACAGCACCTGCCAAGAGACCCAGTACTTC
NA	TRBV18	TRBJ2-7	NA	CASSLGLRDEQYF	TGTGCCAGCTCACTTGGCTTGCGAGACGAGCAGTACTTC
TRBD2	TRBV7-9	TRBJ2-2	NA	CASNSQAGNGELFF	TGTGCCAGCAACTCCCAAGCGGGGAACGGGGAGCTGTTTTTT
TRBD1	TRBV4-1	TRBJ1-3	once	CASSQNSGQGNRAGGNTIYF	TGCGCCAGCAGCCAAAATTCGGGACAGGGGAATCGGGCAGGAGGAAACACCATATATTTT
TRBD2	TRBV11-2	TRBJ2-1	NA	CASGEGGAGELGEQFF	TGTGCCAGCGGGGAGGGGGGAGCGGGAGAGTTGGGTGAGCAGTTCTTC
TRBD2	TRBV12-5	TRBJ2-3	many	CASQERERSDTQYF	TGTGCTAGTCAGGAGCGGGAGAGATCAGATACGCAGTATTTT
NA	TRBV28	TRBJ2-6	NA	CASRPLVGANVLTF	TGTGCCAGCAGACCTTTGGTCGGGGCCAACGTCCTGACTTTC
NA	TRBV6-5	TRBJ2-1	many	CASRNRDGWNEQFF	TGTGCCAGCAGAAACAGGGATGGTTGGAATGAGCAGTTCTTC
TRBD2	TRBV2	TRBJ2-1	few	CASSENRVAGLSKEFF	TGTGCCAGCAGTGAAAACCGGGTAGCGGGATTATCTAAAGAGTTCTTC
NA	TRBV11-1	TRBJ2-1	NA	CASSFIPGTFVNERFF	TGTGCCAGCAGCTTCATTCCCGGGACATTCGTAAATGAGCGGTTCTTC
TRBD2	TRBV6-2/TRBV6-3	TRBJ2-5	many	CASSFGLAGEETQYF	TGTGCCAGCAGTTTTGGACTAGCGGGAGAAGAGACCCAGTACTTC
NA	TRBV24-1	TRBJ2-1	NA	CATSDFRGDGGDEQFF	TGTGCCACCAGTGATTTCCGAGGGGACGGTGGCGATGAGCAGTTTTTC
NA	TRBV29-1	TRBJ2-3	NA	CSVLLKTDTHYF	TGCAGCGTTCTCTTAAAGACAGATACGCATTATTTT
NA	TRBV7-8	TRBJ2-5	NA	CASSPGIAAQETQYF	TGTGCCAGCAGCCCAGGAATAGCGGCCCAAGAGACCCAGTACTTC
NA	TRBV11-3	TRBJ2-1	NA	CASGLNANVQFF	TGTGCCAGCGGCTTAAATGCCAATGTACAGTTCTTC
TRBD1	TRBV4-2	TRBJ2-3	NA	CVSSQDSASGGRTDTQYF	TGTGTCAGCAGCCAAGATAGTGCGTCAGGGGGCCGCACGGATACGCAGTATTTT
NA	TRBV4-2	TRBJ2-1	few	CASSQEMEARYNEQFF	TGTGCCAGCAGCCAAGAAATGGAGGCGAGGTACAATGAGCAGTTCTTC
NA	TRBV6-1	TRBJ2-3	NA	CASRAGRAGTDTQYF	TGTGCCAGCAGAGCAGGTAGAGCGGGCACAGATACGCAGTATTTT
TRBD1	TRBV11-1	TRBJ2-4	NA	CVSSSPGQGASKNIQYF	TGTGTCAGCAGCTCCCCGGGACAGGGAGCATCAAAAAACATCCAGTACTTC
TRBD1	TRBV12-3/TRBV12-4	TRBJ1-1	NA	CASRAGQLNTEAFF	TGTGCCAGCAGAGCGGGACAGTTGAACACTGAAGCTTTCTTT
TRBD2	TRBV11-2	TRBJ2-4	NA	CASSIVGGGDIQYF	TGTGCCAGCAGTATAGTGGGGGGGGGGGACATTCAGTACTTC
TRBD2	TRBV11-2	TRBJ2-3	NA	CAISLTSGSQNTRYF	TGTGCCATCAGCCTGACTAGCGGGAGTCAAAATACGCGGTATTTT
NA	TRBV11-1	TRBJ2-7	NA	CTSSLNRRNSYEQYF	TGTACCAGCAGCTTAAATCGACGGAACTCCTACGAGCAGTACTTC
NA	TRBV11-3	TRBJ2-1	NA	CTNSLLQEAPYNEQFF	TGTACCAACAGCTTATTGCAGGAGGCCCCTTACAATGAGCAGTTCTTC
TRBD2	TRBV5-1	TRBJ2-3	NA	CASSSAGTSLADTQYF	TGCGCCAGCAGCTCTGCCGGGACTAGTTTAGCAGATACGCAGTATTTT
NA	TRBV4-1	TRBJ2-5	NA	CTSSQDPPTGAETQYF	TGCACCAGCAGCCAAGATCCGCCTACCGGGGCTGAGACCCAGTACTTC
TRBD2	TRBV28	TRBJ2-1	NA	CASMGGGTPYNEQFF	TGTGCCAGCATGGGGGGAGGGACTCCCTACAATGAGCAGTTCTTC
NA	TRBV5-1	TRBJ1-2	NA	CANRTGPEGPKGYTF	TGCGCCAACAGGACTGGACCGGAGGGCCCAAAGGGCTACACCTTC
NA	TRBV6-1	TRBJ1-5	NA	CASMGYGNRPQHF	TGTGCCAGTATGGGATATGGCAATCGGCCCCAGCATTTT